Listed below are T cell receptor beta chains from one sample, sequenced in a study of cytomegalovirus exposure and HLA in healthy donors. Libraries were prepared by immunoSEQ multiplex PCR; TCRdb keeps only in-frame clonotypes and omits some of them. The sample holds more than 110,000 clones; 60% to 75% are singletons and the top ten take roughly 7.3%. Specimen: PBMCs. The receptors come from a man younger than 45 in good health and CMV-seronegative. Each CDR3 is given without its conserved first and last residue. Part of the rows lack a size; the others show once, few, many or a class for expanded clones.

size	V	J	CDR3
.	TRBV7-3	TRBJ1-1	ASSLQGDTEAF
few	TRBV11-3	TRBJ2-1	ASSERGGNNEQF
.	TRBV6-5	TRBJ2-2	ASSYLGAGEIWELF
few	TRBV6-1	TRBJ2-7	ASTPTGYYEQY
once	TRBV5-6	TRBJ1-1	ASSFSIGVNTEAF
.	TRBV7-3	TRBJ2-3	ASSLTGTDTQY
few	TRBV7-2	TRBJ2-7	ASRVSGIIYEQY
.	TRBV28	TRBJ1-1	ASSSVGGGTEAF
.	TRBV28	TRBJ2-7	ASSLSLQQPPKYGQY
.	TRBV5-1	TRBJ2-5	ASSPGSSGGEETQY
.	TRBV23-1	TRBJ2-1	ASLWGGLGTNEQF
.	TRBV9	TRBJ2-1	ASSGDINRSRDEQF
.	TRBV25-1	TRBJ1-5	ASSESGQPQH
few	TRBV7-3	TRBJ1-4	ASSLTLDAGVNEKLF
few	TRBV15	TRBJ1-4	ATSSPGLGKEKLF
.	TRBV18	TRBJ1-4	ASSTRQGPTNEKLF
.	TRBV7-2	TRBJ2-2	ASSRHGLAGGTNTGELF